This entry concerns a single T cell receptor beta chain. As handled by the study authors: Using reference gene primer amplification, nucleated cell counts were estimated. The protocol was immunoSEQ multiplex PCR, while the TCRdb copy is restricted to in-frame clones and leaves out a portion. The V and J calls and the clone size are those of that table, but D and trimming were determined from the DNA. The sample consists of about 200,000 clones, roughly 82% of them appearing once. The data stem from a study of blood T cell repertoires in COVID-19. At the level of the study: COVID-19 samples, acute and convalescent, were from the United States, Italy and Spain. T cells, B-cell-depleted T cells, or PBMCs supplied cDNA or gDNA.

Trimming took off 4 bases at V and 4 bases at J, with 10 bases between the two ends. Germline V gene data show CDR1 as SQVTM and CDR2 as ANQGSEA. This CDR3 comprises 12 residues. The chain employs TRBV29-1 and TRBJ1-2; D is possibly TRBD1 (5 bases). The clonotype originates from a woman in her thirties or forties with acute or convalescent COVID-19. Sequencing was carried out using peripheral blood. The CDR3: CSVGAGTYGYTF. The CDR3, as DNA: TGCAGCGTTGGAGCGGGGACCTATGGCTACACCTTC. Variable domain in full (rest from reference TRBV29-1 and TRBJ1-2): SAVISQKPSRDICQRGTSLTIQCQVDSQVTMMFWYRQQPGQSLTLIATANQGSEATYESGFVIDKFPISRPNLTFSTLTVSNMSPEDSSIYLCSVGAGTYGYTFGSGTRLTVV.